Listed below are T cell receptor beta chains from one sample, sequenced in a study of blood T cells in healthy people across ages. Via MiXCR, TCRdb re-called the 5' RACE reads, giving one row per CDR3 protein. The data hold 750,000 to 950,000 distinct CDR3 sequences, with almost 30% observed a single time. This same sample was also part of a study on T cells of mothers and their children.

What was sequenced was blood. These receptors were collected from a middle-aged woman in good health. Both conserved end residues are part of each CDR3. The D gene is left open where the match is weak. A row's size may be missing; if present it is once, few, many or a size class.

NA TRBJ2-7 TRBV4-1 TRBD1 TGCGCCGGCAGCCAAGGGATATACGGACAGGGCTACGAGCAGTACTTC CAGSQGIYGQGYEQYF
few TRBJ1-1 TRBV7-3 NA TGTGCCAGCAGCACCCAGGACAGTTTGAACACTGAAGCTTTCTTT CASSTQDSLNTEAFF
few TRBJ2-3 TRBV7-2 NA TGTGCCAGCAGCTTTGGCCGTACAGATACGCGGTATTTT CASSFGRTDTRYF
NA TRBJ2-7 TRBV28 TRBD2 TGTGCCAGCAGTCCCTCTCTAGCGGGGGCCCGGTACGAGCAGTACTTC CASSPSLAGARYEQYF
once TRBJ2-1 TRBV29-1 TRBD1 TGCAGCGTTGAGGGACAGGCCGATTCCTACAATGAGCAGTTCTTC CSVEGQADSYNEQFF
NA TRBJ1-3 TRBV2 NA TGTGCCAGCGCGCAAGGGGTTTCCTTCGCTGGAAACACCGTATATTTT CASAQGVSFAGNTVYF
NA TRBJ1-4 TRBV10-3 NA TGTGCCATCGGGGGCGGGGGCGCAACTAATGAAAAACTGTTTTTT CAIGGGGATNEKLFF
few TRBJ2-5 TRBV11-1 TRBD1 TGTGCCAGCTCCTCCCGGGGACAGGGACAAGAGACCCAGTACTTC CASSSRGQGQETQYF
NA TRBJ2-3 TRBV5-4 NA TGTGCCAGCAGCTCGAGGGGGGAGCGGTTGTCCACAGATACGCAGTATTTT CASSSRGERLSTDTQYF
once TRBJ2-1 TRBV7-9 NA TGTGCCAGCAGGGATTATCAGGGCCGCCTGGTCAATGAGCAGTTCTTC CASRDYQGRLVNEQFF
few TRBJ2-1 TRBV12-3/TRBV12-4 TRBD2 TGTGCCAGCGGCCCCGGGACTAGCGGGGGGGCCTCCTCCTATGCGTTCTTC CASGPGTSGGASSYAFF
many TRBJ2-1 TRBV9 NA TGTGCCAGCAGCGTTTTCGATGAGCAGTTCTTC CASSVFDEQFF
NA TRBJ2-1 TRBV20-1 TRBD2 TGCAGTGCTAGGGGAATTATGCCTCGCGGGGGGGCGGGATATGAGCAGTTCTTC CSARGIMPRGGAGYEQFF
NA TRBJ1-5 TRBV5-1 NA TGCGCCAGCAGCTTGTACCCAGGGAATCAGCCCCAGCATTTT CASSLYPGNQPQHF
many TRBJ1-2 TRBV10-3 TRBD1 TGTGCCATCAGCGAGACAGGGCTGGGATATGGCTACACCTTC CAISETGLGYGYTF
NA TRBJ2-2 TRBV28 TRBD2 TGTGCCAGCACCCGGACTAGCTGGACCGGGGAGCTGTTTTTT CASTRTSWTGELFF
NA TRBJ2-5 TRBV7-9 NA TGTGCCGGCCACGTGGCCACAGGAGGGTCCGGAGAGACCCAGTACTTC CAGHVATGGSGETQYF
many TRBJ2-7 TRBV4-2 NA TGTGCCAGCAGCTTTCGAGCTATGGGCTCCTACGAGCAGTACTTC CASSFRAMGSYEQYF
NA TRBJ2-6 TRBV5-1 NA TGCGCCAGCAGCTTGAGGCAGAGCAACTCTGGGGCCAACGTCCTGCCTTTC CASSLRQSNSGANVLPF
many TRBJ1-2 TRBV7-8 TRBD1 TGTGCCAGCAGCAATCAGGGGGTTCCATCCTATGGCTACACCTTC CASSNQGVPSYGYTF
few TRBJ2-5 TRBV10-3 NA TGTGCCATCAGTGATTTGGACATAACCGAGACCCAGTACTTC CAISDLDITETQYF
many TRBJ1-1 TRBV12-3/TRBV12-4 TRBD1 TGTGCCAGCAGCTCCGGACAGGGTTTAGGAGCTTTCTTT CASSSGQGLGAFF
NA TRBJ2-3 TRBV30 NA TGTGCCTGGAACAGGCTTAGCACAGATACGCAGTATTTT CAWNRLSTDTQYF
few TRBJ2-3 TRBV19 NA TGTGCCAGTAGTATAGGACTTCTCACAGATACGCAGTATTTT CASSIGLLTDTQYF
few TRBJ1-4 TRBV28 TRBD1 TGTGCCAGCAGCCCATACAGGGGAGTGAGTGAAAAACTGTTTTTT CASSPYRGVSEKLFF
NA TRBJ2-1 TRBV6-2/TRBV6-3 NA TGTGCCAGCAGTAGTTTTGTCCGCGGCACCTACAATGAGCAGTTCTTC CASSSFVRGTYNEQFF
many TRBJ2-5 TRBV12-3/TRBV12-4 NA TGTGCCAGCAGTTGGGCTGTGGAGACCCAGTACTTC CASSWAVETQYF
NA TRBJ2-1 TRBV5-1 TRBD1 TGCGCCAGCAGCTTCGTTACGACAGGGGGGAATGAGCAGTTCTTC CASSFVTTGGNEQFF
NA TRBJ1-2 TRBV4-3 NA TGCGCCAGCAGCCAAGAGGTCGCGGCAGGATCTAACTATGACTACACCTTC CASSQEVAAGSNYDYTF
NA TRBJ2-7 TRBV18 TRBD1 TGTGCCAGCTCACCACCCGGGACAGGGGGGTTCTCCGAGCAGTACTTC CASSPPGTGGFSEQYF
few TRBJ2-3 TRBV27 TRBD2 TGTGCCAGCAGTTTTGGGCTAGCGGGGGTCTCGGGAGATACGCAGTATTTT CASSFGLAGVSGDTQYF
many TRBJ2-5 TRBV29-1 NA TGCAGCGTTGACCGAAGCAGCGGTGAAGAGACCCAGTACTTC CSVDRSSGEETQYF
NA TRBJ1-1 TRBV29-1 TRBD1 TGCAGCGTTCAGACAGGGGCAACTGAAGCTTTCTTT CSVQTGATEAFF
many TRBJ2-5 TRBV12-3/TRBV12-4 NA TGTGCCACAGGGAGGACCCTCGAACCGGGGGCCCAGTACTTC CATGRTLEPGAQYF
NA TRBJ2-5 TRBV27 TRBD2 TGTGCCAGCAGTTTAGGGAGCGGGGGGGGGACCCAGTACTTC CASSLGSGGGTQYF
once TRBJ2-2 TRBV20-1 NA TGCAGTGCCTATTTGGTGGACAGACAGAGCGGGGAGCTGTTTTTT CSAYLVDRQSGELFF
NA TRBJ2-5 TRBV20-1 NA TGCAGAACAGGGGAGGGTGAAGAGACCCAGTACTTC CRTGEGEETQYF
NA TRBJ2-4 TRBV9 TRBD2 TGTGCCAGCAGCATGGGAGGGGAGTCTAATATTCAGTACTTC CASSMGGESNIQYF
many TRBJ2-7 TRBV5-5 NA TGTGCCAGCAGCTTGGACGGACGGGTGGACGAGCAGTACTTC CASSLDGRVDEQYF
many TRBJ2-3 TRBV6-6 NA TGTGCCAGCAGTCACATTGCAAGCACAGATACGCAGTATTTT CASSHIASTDTQYF
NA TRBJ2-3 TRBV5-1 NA TGCGCCAGCAGATCCCCGATGTCAGATACGCAGTATTTT CASRSPMSDTQYF
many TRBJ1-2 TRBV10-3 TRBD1 TGTGCCACCAGACAGGGGGAGAACTATGGCTACACCTTC CATRQGENYGYTF
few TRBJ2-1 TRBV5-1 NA TGCGCCAGCAGCTTGGGAGGGGGGGGCTCCTACAATGAGCAGTTCTTC CASSLGGGGSYNEQFF
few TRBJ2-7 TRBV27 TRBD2 TGTGCCAGCAGTTTATCCACGGGGGGGCTGGGATACGAGCAGTACTTC CASSLSTGGLGYEQYF